The entry that follows covers one TCR beta chain sequence. This record belongs to a study of shared clonotypes between healthy human individuals. TCRdb keeps only in-frame clones here, not all; method: immunoSEQ multiplex PCR. The data contain hundreds of thousands of clones, almost 97% of them singletons. Trimming removed 3 bases at V and 6 bases at J, with 8 bases between. The CDR3 length is 12 residues. Per germline, CDR1 SNHLY and CDR2 FYNNEI. V is TRBV2 and J is TRBJ1-1; D uncertain. The clonotype was recovered from a woman aged 30 to 39 in good health. Sequences were obtained from naive CD4+ T cells sorted from blood. Sample subset: CD45RA+ positively selected. In nucleotides, the CDR3 is TGTGCCAGCAGTGAGTTCAGACCTGAAGCTTTCTTT. Protein sequence: CASSEFRPEAFF.